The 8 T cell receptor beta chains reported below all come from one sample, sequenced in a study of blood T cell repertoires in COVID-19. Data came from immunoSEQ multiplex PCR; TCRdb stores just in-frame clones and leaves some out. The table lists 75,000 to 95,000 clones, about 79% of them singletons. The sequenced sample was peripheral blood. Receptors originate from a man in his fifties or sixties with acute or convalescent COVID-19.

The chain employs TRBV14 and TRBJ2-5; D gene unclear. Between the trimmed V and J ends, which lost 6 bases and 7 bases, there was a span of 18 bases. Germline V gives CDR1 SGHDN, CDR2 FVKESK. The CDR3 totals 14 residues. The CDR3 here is CASSVGRSPGTQYF. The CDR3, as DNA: TGTGCCAGCAGTGTTGGAAGAAGCCCAGGGACCCAGTACTTC.

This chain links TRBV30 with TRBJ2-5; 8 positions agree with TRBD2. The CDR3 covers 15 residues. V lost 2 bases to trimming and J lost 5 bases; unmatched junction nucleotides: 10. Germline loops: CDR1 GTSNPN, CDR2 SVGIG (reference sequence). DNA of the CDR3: TGTGCCTGGAGTACCGGGAGGGTTGTAAGGGAGACCCAGTACTTC. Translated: CAWSTGRVVRETQYF.

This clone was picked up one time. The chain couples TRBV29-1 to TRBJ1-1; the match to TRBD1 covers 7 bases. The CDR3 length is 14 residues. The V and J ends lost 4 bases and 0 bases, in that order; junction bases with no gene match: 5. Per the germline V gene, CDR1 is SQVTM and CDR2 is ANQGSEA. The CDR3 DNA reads TGCAGCGTTGTGAGGACAGGTCTGAACACTGAAGCTTTCTTT. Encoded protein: CSVVRTGLNTEAFF.

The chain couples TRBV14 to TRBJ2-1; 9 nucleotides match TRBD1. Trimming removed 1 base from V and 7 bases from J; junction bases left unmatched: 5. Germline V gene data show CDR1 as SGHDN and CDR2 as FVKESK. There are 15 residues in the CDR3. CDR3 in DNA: TGTGCCAGCAGCCAAGTCCTCGGGACAGGGAATGAGCAGTTCTTC. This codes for CASSQVLGTGNEQFF. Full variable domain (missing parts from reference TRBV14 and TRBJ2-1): EAGVTQFPSHSVIEKGQTVTLRCDPISGHDNLYWYRRVMGKEIKFLLHFVKESKQDESGMPNNRFLAERTGGTYSTLKVQPAELEDSGVYFCASSQVLGTGNEQFFGPGTRLTVL.

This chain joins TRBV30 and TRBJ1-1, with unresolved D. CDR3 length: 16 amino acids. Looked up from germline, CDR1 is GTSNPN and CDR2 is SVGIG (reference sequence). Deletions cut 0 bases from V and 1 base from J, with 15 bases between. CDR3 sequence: CAWSVQFLTPNTEAFF. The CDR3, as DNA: TGTGCCTGGAGTGTACAATTTTTGACACCGAACACTGAAGCTTTCTTT.

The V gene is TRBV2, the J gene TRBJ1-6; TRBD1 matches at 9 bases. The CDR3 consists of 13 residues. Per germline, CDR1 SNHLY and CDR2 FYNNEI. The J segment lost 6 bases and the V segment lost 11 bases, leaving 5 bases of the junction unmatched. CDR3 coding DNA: TGTGCCGGGACAGGGAATCTTAATTCACCCCTCCACTTT. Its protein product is CAGTGNLNSPLHF.

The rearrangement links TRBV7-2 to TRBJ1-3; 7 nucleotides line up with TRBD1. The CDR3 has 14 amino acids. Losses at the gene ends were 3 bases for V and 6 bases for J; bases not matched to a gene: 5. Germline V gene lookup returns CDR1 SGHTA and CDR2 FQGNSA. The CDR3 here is CASSFDDRANTIYF. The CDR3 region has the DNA TGTGCCAGCAGCTTCGATGACAGGGCAAACACCATATATTTT. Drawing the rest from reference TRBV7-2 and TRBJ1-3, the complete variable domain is GAGVSQSPSNKVTEKGKDVELRCDPISGHTALYWYRQSLGQGLEFLIYFQGNSAPDKSGLPSDRFSAERTGGSVSTLTIQRTQQEDSAVYLCASSFDDRANTIYFGEGSWLTVV.

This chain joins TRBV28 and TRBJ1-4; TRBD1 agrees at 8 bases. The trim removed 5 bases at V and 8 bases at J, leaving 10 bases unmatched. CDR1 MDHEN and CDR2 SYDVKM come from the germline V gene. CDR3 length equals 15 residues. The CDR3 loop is CASSRNRDRIEKLFF. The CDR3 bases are TGTGCCAGCAGTAGAAACCGGGACAGGATAGAAAAACTGTTTTTT.